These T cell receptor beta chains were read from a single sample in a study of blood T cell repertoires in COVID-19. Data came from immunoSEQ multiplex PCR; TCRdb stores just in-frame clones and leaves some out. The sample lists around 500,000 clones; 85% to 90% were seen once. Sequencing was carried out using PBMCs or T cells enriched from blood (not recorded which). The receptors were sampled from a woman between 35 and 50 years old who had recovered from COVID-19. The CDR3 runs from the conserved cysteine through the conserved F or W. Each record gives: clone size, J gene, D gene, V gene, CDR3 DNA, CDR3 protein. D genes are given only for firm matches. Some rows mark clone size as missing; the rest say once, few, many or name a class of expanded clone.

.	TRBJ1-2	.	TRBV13	TGTGCCAGCAGCTTAGAGGGGATTCGATATGGCTACACCTTC	CASSLEGIRYGYTF
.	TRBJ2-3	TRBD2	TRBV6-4	TGTGCCAGCAGGGCGGGGGTCAGCACAGATACGCAGTATTTT	CASRAGVSTDTQYF
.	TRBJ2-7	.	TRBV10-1	TGCGCCAGCAGTGAGGGTGGGAGCTCCTACGAGCAGTACTTC	CASSEGGSSYEQYF
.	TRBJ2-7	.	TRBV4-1	TGCGCCCGAAAGGGGGGCGGGAGTCTCGACAGGGAGCAGTACTTC	CARKGGGSLDREQYF
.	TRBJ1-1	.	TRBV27	TGTGCCAGCAGTCACGAGGGGGAGAACACTGAAGCTTTCTTT	CASSHEGENTEAFF
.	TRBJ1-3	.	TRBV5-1	TGCGCCAGCAGCTTGAAAGACAGCAGCTCTGGAAACACCATATATTTT	CASSLKDSSSGNTIYF
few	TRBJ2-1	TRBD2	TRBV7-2	TGTGCCAGCAGCCCCCCGGGGGGGGGTGTTAATGAGCAGTTCTTC	CASSPPGGGVNEQFF
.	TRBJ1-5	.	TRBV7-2	TGTGCCAGCAGCCCACAAAGCGGGGGCAATCAGCCCCAGCATTTT	CASSPQSGGNQPQHF
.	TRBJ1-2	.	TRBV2	TGTGCCAGCAGTGTCTATACAGCTGGCTACACCTTC	CASSVYTAGYTF
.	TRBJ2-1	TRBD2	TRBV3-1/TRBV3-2	TGTGCCAGCAGCCAAGGACTAGCGGGAGAAAATGAGCAGTTCTTC	CASSQGLAGENEQFF
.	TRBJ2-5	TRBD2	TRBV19	TGTGCCAGTAGTCTACGGACTAGCAACTTGCAAGAGACCCAGTACTTC	CASSLRTSNLQETQYF
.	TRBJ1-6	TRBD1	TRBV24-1	TGTGCCACCAGTGATTTGCCCCGCTGGGACAGGGTTCGGCATAATTCACCCCTCCACTTT	CATSDLPRWDRVRHNSPLHF
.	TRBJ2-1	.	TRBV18	TGTGCCAGCTCACCGGTTCAGGGAAATACGTTCTTC	CASSPVQGNTFF
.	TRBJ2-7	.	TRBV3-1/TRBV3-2	TGTGCCAGCAGCCAGGGGGGACTGGCTGAATCCTACGAGCAGTACTTC	CASSQGGLAESYEQYF
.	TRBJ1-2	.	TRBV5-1	TGCGCCAGCAGCTTTGACACCACCGACATCTATGGCTACACCTTC	CASSFDTTDIYGYTF
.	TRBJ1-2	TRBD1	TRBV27	TGTGCCAGCAGTTCAAGAGGGGGCCGGCGGACCTATGGCTACACCTTC	CASSSRGGRRTYGYTF
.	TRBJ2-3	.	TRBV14	TGTGCCAGCAGCCTTAGGCTAGCAATCAGCACAGATACGCAGTATTTT	CASSLRLAISTDTQYF
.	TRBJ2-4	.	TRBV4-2	TGTGCCAGCAGCCAAGACCCGTTAGCCAAAAACATTCAGTACTTC	CASSQDPLAKNIQYF
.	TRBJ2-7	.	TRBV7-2	TGTGCCAGCAGCTCAAACAAAGAGACTCCTTCCTACGAGCAGTACTTC	CASSSNKETPSYEQYF
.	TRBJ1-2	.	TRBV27	TGTGCCAGCAGTCCGCTCGGACAGATCTATGGCTACACCTTC	CASSPLGQIYGYTF
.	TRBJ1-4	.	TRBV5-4	TGTGCCAGCAGCTTAGGGTCAGGGGATGAAAAACTGTTTTTT	CASSLGSGDEKLFF
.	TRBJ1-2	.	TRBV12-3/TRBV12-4	TGTGCCAGCGGGCCGATCGATGGCTACACCTTC	CASGPIDGYTF
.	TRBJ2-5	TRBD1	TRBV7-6	TGTGCCAGCAGCGGACAGGCTTTAATACAAGAGACCCAGTACTTC	CASSGQALIQETQYF
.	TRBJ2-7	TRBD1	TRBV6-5	TGTGCCAGCCTCTCCCCGGGACAGGGAACCTACGAGCAGTACTTC	CASLSPGQGTYEQYF
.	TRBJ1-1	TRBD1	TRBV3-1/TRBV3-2	TGTGCCAGCAGCCGTCCAGGGGGAGGAACTGAAGCTTTCTTT	CASSRPGGGTEAFF
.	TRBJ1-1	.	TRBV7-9	TGTGCCAGCAGCTTAATTTATGGTTGGCGGGAGATCGAAGCTTTCTTT	CASSLIYGWREIEAFF
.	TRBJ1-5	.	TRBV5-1	TGCGCCAGCAGCCTGGGTGGCGCGGCTCCGTGGCCCCAGCATTTT	CASSLGGAAPWPQHF
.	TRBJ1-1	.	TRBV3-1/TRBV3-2	TGTGCCAGCAGCCAATACGTAGGCATTGCCCGGAGGGACACTGAAGCTTTCTTT	CASSQYVGIARRDTEAFF
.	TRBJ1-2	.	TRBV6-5	TGTGCCAGCAGCCTTGGACAGACCCAGGGCTACACCTTC	CASSLGQTQGYTF
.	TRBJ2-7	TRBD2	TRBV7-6	TGTGCCAGCAGCTTAGGGAGAAACCGACTAGCGACGAACTACGAGCAGTACTTC	CASSLGRNRLATNYEQYF
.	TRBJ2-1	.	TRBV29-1	TGCAGCGTCGTCAGCGGGCTCTACAATGAGCAGTTCTTC	CSVVSGLYNEQFF
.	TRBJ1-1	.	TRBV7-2	TGTGCCAGCAGCCCCCCCAGGGATTCTCTCGTCTTGGCTTTCTTT	CASSPPRDSLVLAFF
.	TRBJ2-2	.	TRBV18	TGTGCCAGCTCAGTTGAAGGACTCCCTTTTTACGCCGGGGAGCTGTTTTTT	CASSVEGLPFYAGELFF
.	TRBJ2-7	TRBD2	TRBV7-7	TGTGCTAGCAGCTTAAGACTAGCGGGAGCTTCCGAGCAGTACTTC	CASSLRLAGASEQYF
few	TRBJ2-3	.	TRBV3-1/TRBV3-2	TGTGCCAGCAGCCAAGGCAGTACAGGGATTCGGACAACAGATACGCAGTATTTT	CASSQGSTGIRTTDTQYF
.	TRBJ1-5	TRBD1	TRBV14	TGTGCCAGCAGCCACCTTCCTCAGGGGGCCGATCAGCCCCAGCATTTT	CASSHLPQGADQPQHF
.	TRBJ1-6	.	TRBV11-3	TGTGCCAGCAGCTTAGCGTTTGGGGGGGATTCACCCCTCCACTTT	CASSLAFGGDSPLHF
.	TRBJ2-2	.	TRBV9	TGTGCCAGCAGCCCGGACAGTTGGATGAACACCGGGGAGCTGTTTTTT	CASSPDSWMNTGELFF
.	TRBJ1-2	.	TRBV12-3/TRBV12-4	TGTGCCAGCGCTATGGGGGGTTATGGCTACACCTTC	CASAMGGYGYTF
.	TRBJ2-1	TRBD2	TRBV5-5	TGTGCCAGCAGTAGCCGGGACTACACTAATGAGCAGTTCTTC	CASSSRDYTNEQFF
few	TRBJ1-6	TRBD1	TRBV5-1	TGCGCCAGCAGCTCACAGGGGAGCTCCTATAATTCACCCCTCCACTTT	CASSSQGSSYNSPLHF
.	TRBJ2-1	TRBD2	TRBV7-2	TGTGCCAGCAGCTTAGGGACTAGCGGGAATTACAATGAGCAGTTCTTC	CASSLGTSGNYNEQFF
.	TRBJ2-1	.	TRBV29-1	TGCAGCGTTGAGGACACTATCAATGAGCAGTTCTTC	CSVEDTINEQFF
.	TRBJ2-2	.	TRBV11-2	TGTGCCAGCAGCTTCCTCTCTTCTGCCGGGGAGCTGTTTTTT	CASSFLSSAGELFF
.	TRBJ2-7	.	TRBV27	TGTGCCAGCAGTCCCTCGGTCGGGGTTGGGTACGAGCAGTACTTC	CASSPSVGVGYEQYF
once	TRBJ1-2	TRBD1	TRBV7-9	TGTGCCAGCAGCCCAGACCTACGGGACAGTCTTGGCTACACCTTC	CASSPDLRDSLGYTF
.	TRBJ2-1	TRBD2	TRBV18	TGTGCCAGCTCCCAGGGAACTAGCGGGATCTATGAGCAGTTCTTC	CASSQGTSGIYEQFF